Detailed here is one TCR beta chain. Authors' processing steps: Reference gene primers were amplified, and this amplification served to estimate nucleated cell counts. Produced via immunoSEQ multiplex PCR; TCRdb's table is partial and in-frame only. V, J and clone size were drawn from that table, and D and trimming were deduced from the DNA. The sample gives 50,000 to 70,000 clones, about 87% of which show up once; about 7.4% is in the top ten. Trimming shortened V by 3 bases and J by 2 bases, and 10 bases separated the two germline ends. Germline V lookup: CDR1 SQVTM, CDR2 ANQGSEA. This CDR3 has 13 residues. This sample is drawn from a study of blood T cell repertoires in COVID-19.

This chain connects TRBV29-1 to TRBJ2-5; D is perhaps TRBD2 (5 bases). Sequenced: peripheral blood. The receptor was derived from a human donor with active COVID-19. The donor label of this sample is uncertain. The CDR3 sequence is CSVDRGSQETQYF. For the CDR3, the DNA is TGCAGCGTTGATCGCGGGTCACAAGAGACCCAGTACTTC.